This paragraph covers one T cell receptor (beta chain) sequence. Which antigen it targets is not known. There are no base qualities to consult, and no much larger clone falls within one base. The data are from a study of shared clonotypes between healthy human individuals (dated by TCRdb to the early 2020s). Background for the entire study: Three men and a couple of women, aged 18 to 49 years, made up the cohort. For each donor, CD4 naive and CD4 memory were each given three plates, CD8 naive was given two plates, and CD8 memory was given one plate. Blood TCR repertoires of a handful of healthy adults were deeply sequenced to estimate repertoire size and the extent of clonotype sharing between individuals. To increase sequencing depth and limit assay-specific biases, different laboratories used diverse techniques to prepare libraries and sequence TCR repertoires. Between about 0.9 and 10 billion PBMCs per donor were obtained by leukapheresis.

From a lookup of the germline V gene (reference sequence), CDR1 and CDR2 are LNHDA and SQIVND. Inclusive of the bounding cysteine and phenylalanine, the CDR3 is 17 residues long. Only the CDR3 portion is preserved as DNA: 51 bases, with reading frame beginning at the first base. V is cut back by 4 bases and J by 4 bases, with 10 bases in the junction unmatched. Using the deep immunoSEQ assay, multiplex PCR amplified TCR CDR3 regions from genomic DNA. For each cell subset, the extracted genomic DNA was distributed evenly across all wells of several immunoSEQ 96-well plates, and each plate served as one replicate. For sorted subsets, each replicate PCR was loaded with about 0.2 ug genomic DNA, equivalent to some 31,000 T cell genomes. Purified libraries were quantified with a Qubit 3.0 fluorometer, sized on a Bioanalyzer 2100, and re-quantified with the KAPA Library Quantification kit. Every immunoSEQ 96-well plate was sequenced on a dedicated single-read 150-cycle Illumina NextSeq 550 flow cell. The source study handled its data this way. Because only junctional sequences without quality scores were contained in the immunoSEQ output, filtering matching that applied to full-length reads could not be performed. To assign V/J genes and CDR3, sequences were annotated using PyIR, a Python wrapper for IgBLAST v1.9, with IMGT germline references. Reads with weak V/J assignments (E-value above 1e-6), missing CDR3, stop codons, out-of-frame junctions, or ambiguous translated residues were removed. V3J clonotypes were defined as sequences sharing the same inferred V gene, J gene, and CDR3 amino acid sequence. Percentage overlap between repertoires was computed as shared unique clonotypes divided by the size of the smaller repertoire. Richness of each repertoire was evaluated using RTK rarefaction, the Chao1 estimator, and Recon v2.1 estimates of unobserved clonotypes. OLGA was used to compute generation probabilities for all TCRbeta clonotypes that the gDNA method yielded from a handful of donors. TCRdb took over this immuneACCESS table, retaining in-frame rearrangements with V and J assigned. Such tables are incomplete; in checked studies, under half of the missing clones stem from an unresolved V gene, and the remainder is unexplained. V and J calls and clone size follow that table, whereas D and trimming were derived from the DNA. The sample profile shows about 2.2 million clones; more than 85% of them were found once. The ten largest clonotypes hold over 1.5% of the sample.

CD8 naive samples were CD45RO-negative cells positively selected for CCR7, giving a CD45RA+CCR7+ population that excluded TemRA cells. The donors were healthy, HIV-negative adults who had no recently reported acute infections or vaccinations. Only Caucasian adults living in Nashville, Tennessee, USA were represented among the donors. Blood was collected by leukapheresis, and PBMCs were isolated by Ficoll-Histopaque density gradient centrifugation and then cryopreserved in liquid nitrogen vapor phase. Analytical flow cytometry was used to check the purity and quantity of each magnetically sorted T cell population. From each sorted fraction, genomic DNA was isolated and quantified by UV absorbance on a Nanodrop 2000c. Overall study results and their limits: The small number of donors limited the genetic and exposure-history diversity represented. Larger estimated clonotype richness was generally found for naive subsets than for memory subsets. Rarefaction of sorted-subset datasets indicated incomplete sequencing despite the large sequencing depth. Sampling was limited to blood, and TCR repertoires in tissue likely differ from TCR repertoires in blood. Based on pairwise subsampling, the degree of clonotype sharing among donors was expected to be affected by sequencing depth. Compared with non-shared clonotypes, clonotypes shared by all four sorted-subset donors had higher generation probabilities. About 5% of naive CD4, 3.5% of naive CD8, roughly 2.4% of memory CD4, and 0.4% of memory CD8 clonotypes were shared across several donors.

The chain is assembled from TRBV19 and TRBJ2-1, with 10 bases matching TRBD1. Input material: naive CD8+ T cells from PBMCs. Taken with the paper, the label for cell subset or site translates to: CD45RA+CCR7+. The receptor was derived from a man aged 18-30 years in good health. Some clones in this sample may be carry-over from other donors' samples. The CDR3 in this case is CASSKTPGTGAYNEQFF. The sequenced DNA: TGTGCCAGTAGTAAAACCCCCGGGACAGGGGCTTACAATGAGCAGTTCTTC.